These 8 T cell receptor beta chains were sequenced from one sample in a study of siplizumab effects on memory and regulatory T cells (dated by TCRdb to the late 2010s). Receptors were amplified or captured by the immunoSEQ multiplex PCR assay. TCRdb provides this immuneACCESS table in a form limited to in-frame rearrangements. Some clones are lacking; in checked studies, under half of them reflect an unresolved V gene, and why the rest are absent is not known. In all, the sample holds about 1,100 clones, and around 67% of those were seen once. More than 45% of the sample rests with the top ten. Sequencing was done on a sample of TEMRA CD8+ T cells sorted from blood. In light of the paper, this sample's cell subset or site label describes: unstimulated CD8+ CD45RA+ effector memory T cells. The receptors were sampled from a human donor in good health.

The CDR3: CASKGWVGLAGYNEQFF. The CDR3 DNA is TGTGCCAGCAAGGGGTGGGTAGGACTAGCGGGCTACAATGAGCAGTTCTTC. The chain couples TRBV2 to TRBJ2-1; 11 bases line up with TRBD2. CDR3 length: 17 residues. Germline-derived CDR1 and CDR2 are SNHLY and FYNNEI. Trimming removed 7 bases from V and 3 bases from J; junction bases left unmatched: 11. Supplemented by reference TRBV2 and TRBJ2-1, the full variable domain reads EPEVTQTPSHQVTQMGQEVILRCVPISNHLYFYWYRQILGQKVEFLVSFYNNEISEKSEIFDDQFSVERPDGSNFTLKIRSTKLEDSAMYFCASKGWVGLAGYNEQFFGPGTRLTVL.

As DNA, the CDR3 is TGTGCCACCAGCAGAAATCCCGGTGCCTATGGCTACACCTTC. It yields the protein CATSRNPGAYGYTF. The chain joins TRBV15 to TRBJ1-2; D ambiguous. Germline V gene sequence: CDR1 LNHNV, CDR2 YYDKDF (reference sequence). This CDR3 is built from 14 residues. The V end was cut by 2 bases, the J end by 4 bases, with 11 bases between. Full variable domain (missing parts from reference TRBV15 and TRBJ1-2): DAMVIQNPRYQVTQFGKPVTLSCSQTLNHNVMYWYQQKSSQAPKLLFHYYDKDFNNEADTPDNFQSRRPNTSFCFLDIRSPGLGDTAMYLCATSRNPGAYGYTFGSGTRLTVV.

By proportion, this clone is medium-sized. The chain uses TRBV28 and TRBJ2-7, with 12 bases identical to TRBD2. Per germline, CDR1 MDHEN and CDR2 SYDVKM. This CDR3 is built from 15 residues. The trim removed 4 bases at V and 5 bases at J, leaving 6 bases unmatched. For the CDR3, the DNA is TGTGCCAGCAGTTCGGGACTAGCGGGTAGCCACGAGCAGTACTTC. Its protein is CASSSGLAGSHEQYF.

The chain recombines TRBV5-1 with TRBJ1-5; D remains unclear. CDR3 size: 15 residues. The V end was cut by 2 bases, the J end by 0 bases, with 9 bases between. Germline lookup yields CDR1 SGHRS and CDR2 YFSETQ. DNA for the CDR3: TGCGCCAGCAGCTTATCTGGATATAGCAATCAGCCCCAGCATTTT. Its translation is CASSLSGYSNQPQHF.

The chain uses TRBV5-1 and TRBJ2-5, with D possibly TRBD2 on 6 matching bases. Germline V lookup: CDR1 SGHRS, CDR2 YFSETQ. V was clipped by 5 bases and J by 4 bases, with 9 bases between them. This CDR3 comprises 12 residues. CDR3 nucleotides: TGCGCCAGCAGTGGGGGGAGAGAGACCCAGTACTTC. Translated, it gives CASSGGRETQYF. The full variable domain, rest sourced from reference TRBV5-1 and TRBJ2-5, is KAGVTQTPRYLIKTRGQQVTLSCSPISGHRSVSWYQQTPGQGLQFLFEYFSETQRNKGNFPGRFSGRQFSNSRSEMNVSTLELGDSALYLCASSGGRETQYFGPGTRLLVL.

The rearrangement joins TRBV6-9 to TRBJ2-7; D uncertain. This CDR3 is built from 11 residues. The V gene's germline CDR1 is MNHGY and CDR2 SVAAGI. Trimming stripped 6 bases from V and 3 bases from J, with 6 bases between. The CDR3 DNA is TGTGCCAGCAGCCCGAGCTACGAGCAGTACTTC. This encodes CASSPSYEQYF.

The CDR3 DNA reads as TGTGCCAGCAGGGGGGGCCCCACCACAGATACGCAGTATTTT. This translates into CASRGGPTTDTQYF. The chain couples TRBV2 to TRBJ2-3; D is possibly TRBD1 or TRBD2 (6 bases each). The germline V gene has CDR1 SNHLY and CDR2 FYNNEI. CDR3 length equals 14 residues. Trimming took off 6 bases at V and 2 bases at J, with 12 bases between the two ends.

This sequence joins TRBV5-4 and TRBJ2-7; no firm D call. V was clipped by 5 bases and J by 6 bases, with 9 bases between them. This CDR3 has 11 residues. Germline CDR1 reads SGHNT; CDR2 reads YYREEE (reference sequence). CDR3 residues: CASSREAEQYF. CDR3 nucleotide sequence: TGTGCCAGCAGTCGCGAGGCCGAGCAGTACTTC.